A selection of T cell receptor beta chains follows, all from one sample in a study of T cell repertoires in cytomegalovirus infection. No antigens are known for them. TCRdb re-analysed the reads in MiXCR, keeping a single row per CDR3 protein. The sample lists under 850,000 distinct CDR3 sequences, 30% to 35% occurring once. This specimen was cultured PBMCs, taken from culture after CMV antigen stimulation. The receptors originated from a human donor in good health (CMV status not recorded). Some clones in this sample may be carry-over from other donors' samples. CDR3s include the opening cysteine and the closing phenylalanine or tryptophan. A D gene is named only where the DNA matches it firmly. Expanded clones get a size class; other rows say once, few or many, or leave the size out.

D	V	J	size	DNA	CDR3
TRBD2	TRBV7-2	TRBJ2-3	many	TGTGCCAGCAGCCGTACGGGGGGATCGCGCACAGATACGCAGTATTTT	CASSRTGGSRTDTQYF
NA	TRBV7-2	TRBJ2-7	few	TGTGCCAGCAGCTTATCTCCCCTGGAGCAGTACTTC	CASSLSPLEQYF
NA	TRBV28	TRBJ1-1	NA	TGTGCCAGCAGGACCTCACTGAACACTGAAGCTTTCTTT	CASRTSLNTEAFF
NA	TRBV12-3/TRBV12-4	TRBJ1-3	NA	TGTGCCAGCACCCCGATGGCCGGGGCCGGAAACACCATATATTTT	CASTPMAGAGNTIYF
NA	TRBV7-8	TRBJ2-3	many	TGTGCCAGCAGCTTAGCAGGGGTCGCAGATACGCAGTATTTT	CASSLAGVADTQYF
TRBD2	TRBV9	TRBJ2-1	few	TGTGCCAGCAGCGCTAGCGGGGGCGAGAATGAGCAGTTCTTC	CASSASGGENEQFF
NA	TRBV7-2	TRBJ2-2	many	TGTGCCAGCAGCCGCCTTGGGGGTCCCGGGGAGCTGTTTTTT	CASSRLGGPGELFF
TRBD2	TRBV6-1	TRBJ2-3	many	TGTGCCAGCAGCCGAGGGACTAGCGTGAGCACAGATACGCAGTATTTT	CASSRGTSVSTDTQYF
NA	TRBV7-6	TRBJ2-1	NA	TGTGCCAGCAGCTTAGGCGTTTTCAATGAGCAGTTCTTC	CASSLGVFNEQFF
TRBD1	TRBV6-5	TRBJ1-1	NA	TGTGCCAGCAGTTCGGGGACAGAAGGAGCTTTCTTT	CASSSGTEGAFF
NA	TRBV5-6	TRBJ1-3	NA	TGTGCCAGCAGCTTACGGCCACTCTCTGGAAACACCATATATTTT	CASSLRPLSGNTIYF
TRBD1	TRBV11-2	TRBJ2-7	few	TGTGCCAGCAGCCCGAGGACAGGTTGGGATCCCTACGAGCAGTACTTC	CASSPRTGWDPYEQYF